Presented here are 30 T cell receptor beta chains from one specimen sequenced in a study of identical twins. TCRdb recomputed calls from the 5' RACE reads with MiXCR, one row per CDR3 protein. Among about 190,000 distinct CDR3 sequences listed, 15% to 20% were seen once. These data also featured in a second study, about T cells expressing NK-cell markers.

Specimen: CD8+ T cells sorted from blood. The receptors originated from a woman aged 18-30 years in good health.

This clonotype was recorded a few times. This chain connects TRBV6-6 to TRBJ2-1; weak D call: TRBD2 (5 bases). CDR1 is MNHNY and CDR2 is SVGAGI in the germline V gene (reference sequence). Trimming pared 5 bases from V and 2 bases from J, leaving 7 bases between. The CDR3 is made up of 13 amino acids. CDR3 region: CASSRLTYNEQFF. CDR3 sequence (DNA): TGTGCCAGCAGTAGACTAACCTACAATGAGCAGTTCTTC.

A remark on this clonotype: An end of the junction differs from the germline gene, which may be a read error. This rearrangement joins TRBV7-2 to TRBJ2-4; D tentatively fits TRBD1 or TRBD2 (5 bases each). Germline CDR1 and CDR2: SGHTA and FQGNSA. This CDR3 region has 11 residues. CDR3 in DNA: TGTGCCAGCAGCTTAGCGGGGGTTTTGGACTTC. This codes for CASSLAGVLDF.

A few counts support this clonotype. The chain has TRBV7-6 and TRBJ2-3, with 8 bases lining up with TRBD2. The CDR3 is made up of 16 amino acids. V shed 2 bases and J 4 bases; nucleotides not matched to a gene: 8. The germline CDR1 and CDR2 sequences are SGHVS and FNYEAQ. CDR3: CASSLITSGGADTQYF. The CDR3 DNA follows: TGTGCCAGCAGCTTAATCACCAGCGGGGGTGCAGATACGCAGTATTTT.

This clonotype was seen repeatedly, ten times or more. CDR3 loop: CASSDSTGLLTDTQYF. CDR3 DNA sequence: TGTGCCAGCAGTGACTCGACAGGGCTCCTCACAGATACGCAGTATTTT. This chain uses TRBV5-5 with TRBJ2-3; 7 bases align to TRBD1. Losses at the gene ends were 5 bases for V and 2 bases for J; bases not matched to a gene: 11. This CDR3 is 16 amino acids long. Per the germline V gene, CDR1 is SGHKS and CDR2 is YYEKEE (reference sequence).

V is TRBV4-3 and J is TRBJ2-3; D ambiguous. CDR1 and CDR2 from the germline V gene are LGHNA and YSLEER. CDR3 length: 15 residues. Trimming removed 2 bases from V and 0 bases from J, with 9 bases in between. The CDR3 DNA is TGCGCCAGCAGCCAAACTATACATAGCACAGATACGCAGTATTTT. Protein product: CASSQTIHSTDTQYF.

This clonotype came up a few times. The chain couples TRBV11-2 to TRBJ2-1; TRBD1 is a possible D gene (8 bases). Looked up from germline, CDR1 is SGHAT and CDR2 is FQNNGV. CDR3 length: 15 residues. Trimming pared 3 bases from V and 6 bases from J, leaving 15 bases between. The CDR3 region is CASSFLTGGVNEQFF. The DNA for the CDR3 is TGTGCCAGCAGCTTTCTTACAGGGGGGGTCAATGAGCAGTTCTTC.

This clonotype was found many times. V usage is TRBV9 and J usage is TRBJ1-2; TRBD1 matches at 7 bases. Germline assignment: CDR1 SGDLS and CDR2 YYNGEE. The CDR3 loop spans 13 amino acids. After removal of 3 bases from V and 4 bases from J, the junction contained 3 bases not matched to a gene. The CDR3 spells CASSGDRPYGYTF. In DNA form, the CDR3 reads TGTGCCAGCAGCGGGGACAGACCCTATGGCTACACCTTC.

This clonotype appeared a few times. J is TRBJ2-3 and V is TRBV27, with 7 bases aligning to TRBD1. The CDR3 loop spans 15 amino acids. In germline, CDR1 is MNHEY, CDR2 SMNVEV (reference sequence). The V gene end was trimmed by 8 bases and the J gene end by 2 bases; junction bases not matched to a gene: 10. The CDR3 region is CASGIAGGVTDTQYF. The CDR3 region has the DNA TGTGCCAGCGGGATAGCAGGGGGAGTCACAGATACGCAGTATTTT.

This clonotype was picked up a small number of times. This chain connects TRBV5-6 to TRBJ1-5, with D perhaps TRBD1 (6 bases). CDR3 length: 13 amino acids. Trimming left V 5 bases short and J 6 bases short, with 12 bases between. In germline, CDR1 is SGHDT, CDR2 YYEEEE. CDR3 bases: TGTGCCAGCAGTACAGGGTCCATTCAGCCCCAGCATTTT. Protein product: CASSTGSIQPQHF.

This chain connects TRBV9 to TRBJ2-7, with D possibly called TRBD1 or TRBD2 (5 bases each). Trimming left V 4 bases short and J 3 bases short, with 20 bases between. Germline CDR1 is SGDLS and CDR2 is YYNGEE. The CDR3 has 16 residues. In DNA, the CDR3 is TGTGCCAGCAGCACCGGGACCGTCGGAACTATCTACGAGCAGTACTTC. It is translated as CASSTGTVGTIYEQYF.

This clonotype was counted between two and nine times. This chain connects TRBV28 to TRBJ2-3; 7 positions agree with TRBD2. Per germline, CDR1 MDHEN and CDR2 SYDVKM. Losses at the gene ends were 4 bases for V and 10 bases for J; bases not matched to a gene: 8. The CDR3 runs to 13 residues. CDR3 protein: CASSSQWGRAQYF. The CDR3 coding sequence is TGTGCCAGCAGTTCTCAATGGGGGAGGGCGCAGTATTTT.

The chain joins TRBV10-3 to TRBJ1-5; TRBD1 matches at 7 bases. With 4 bases clipped from V and 4 bases from J, the junction kept 7 bases outside the gene matches. The CDR3 sequence is 15 residues long. CDR1 is ENHRY, CDR2 SYGVKD, per germline. CDR3 nucleotide sequence: TGTGCCATCAGTGGGGACAGAAATAGGAATCAGCCCCAGCATTTT. Residues: CAISGDRNRNQPQHF.

This chain links TRBV6-5 with TRBJ1-5; tentatively, D is TRBD1 (6 bases). Trimming stripped 4 bases from V and 1 base from J, with 8 bases between. The CDR3 consists of 14 residues. Germline V gene sequence: CDR1 MNHEY, CDR2 SVGAGI. CDR3 loop: CASSSQGSNQPQHF. DNA for the CDR3: TGTGCCAGCAGTTCCCAGGGGAGCAATCAGCCCCAGCATTTT.

In this sample, this clonotype turned up many times. The chain employs TRBV9 and TRBJ2-4; the D gene is possibly TRBD1 (5 bases). Germline CDR1 is SGDLS and CDR2 is YYNGEE. V was clipped by 3 bases and J by 8 bases, with 18 bases between them. This CDR3 has 15 amino acids. In DNA form, the CDR3 reads TGTGCCAGCAGCGCGCAGGGTAAGATTGGAGACATTCAGTACTTC. It yields the protein CASSAQGKIGDIQYF.

The chain has TRBV14 and TRBJ2-3, with no clear D. Trimming took 3 bases from V and 7 from J, leaving 8 bases between them. The germline V gene encodes CDR1 SGHDN and CDR2 FVKESK. There are 12 residues in the CDR3. The CDR3 coding sequence is TGTGCCAGCAGCCACTATCAGAATACGCAGTATTTT. Encoded protein: CASSHYQNTQYF. The variable domain in full, completed from reference TRBV14 and TRBJ2-3, reads EAGVTQFPSHSVIEKGQTVTLRCDPISGHDNLYWYRRVMGKEIKFLLHFVKESKQDESGMPNNRFLAERTGGTYSTLKVQPAELEDSGVYFCASSHYQNTQYFGPGTRLTVL.

This clonotype was picked up a small number of times. This chain connects TRBV7-2 to TRBJ1-1; D remains unclear. This CDR3 comprises 11 residues. Germline lookup yields CDR1 SGHTA and CDR2 FQGNSA. Trimming took 4 bases from V and 7 from J, leaving 7 bases between them. The CDR3 region has the DNA TGTGCCAGCAGCTACGGTGGTGAAGCTTTCTTT. Translation: CASSYGGEAFF.

In this sample, this clonotype turned up a few times. J is TRBJ2-7 and V is TRBV15; 9 positions agree with TRBD2. This CDR3 has 14 amino acids. Germline V gives CDR1 LNHNV, CDR2 YYDKDF (reference sequence). The trim removed 5 bases at V and 6 bases at J, leaving 8 bases unmatched. CDR3 protein: CATSVAGDMIEQYF. DNA for the CDR3: TGTGCCACCAGCGTAGCGGGAGACATGATCGAGCAGTACTTC.

The genes are TRBV6-5 and TRBJ1-4; 7 bases are a match to TRBD1. Germline V gene sequence: CDR1 MNHEY, CDR2 SVGAGI. V was clipped by 2 bases and J by 15 bases; unmatched bases: 9. This CDR3 has 13 residues. CDR3 loop: CASSYGPGQPLFF. DNA for the CDR3: TGTGCCAGCAGTTACGGACCGGGACAGCCATTGTTTTTT.

This clonotype was counted only a few times. This chain connects TRBV29-1 to TRBJ2-5, with D perhaps TRBD1 or TRBD2 (5 bases each). Trimming removed 1 base at V and 5 bases at J, with 5 bases between. CDR1 is SQVTM, CDR2 ANQGSEA, per germline. The CDR3 runs 11 residues. CDR3 sequence: CSVEGGETQYF. Here the CDR3 DNA reads TGCAGCGTTGAAGGGGGGGAGACCCAGTACTTC.

V usage is TRBV9 and J usage is TRBJ2-2; TRBD2 matches 7 bases. V was pared by 7 bases and J by 1 base, with 13 bases of the junction left unmatched. Germline assignment: CDR1 SGDLS and CDR2 YYNGEE. The CDR3 has 17 residues. The CDR3 DNA is TGTGCCAGCTCAGTTAGCCAGCGGGGCCGGAACACCGGGGAGCTGTTTTTT. Translation: CASSVSQRGRNTGELFF.

This clonotype was counted a few times. The chain couples TRBV24-1 to TRBJ2-3, with D unclear. The ends were cut back, 3 bases at V and 1 base at J, with 10 bases in the middle. The CDR3 sequence is 15 residues long. CDR1 and CDR2 (germline): KGHDR, SFDVKD. The CDR3 DNA follows: TGTGCCACCAGTGATGGTACGGGCCGCACAGATACGCAGTATTTT. Protein product: CATSDGTGRTDTQYF.

The chain joins TRBV12-3 or TRBV12-4 to TRBJ1-1; weak D call: TRBD1 (5 bases). V was clipped by 10 bases and J by 11 bases, with 23 bases between them. The length of the CDR3 is 13 residues. CDR3 protein: CATSPGGTPYAFF. DNA of the CDR3: TGTGCCACCTCTCCCGGGGGGACTCCGTACGCTTTCTTT.

This chain joins TRBV20-1 and TRBJ1-2; no firm D call. This CDR3 is 12 amino acids long. CDR1 and CDR2 from the germline V gene are DFQATT and SNEGSKA (reference sequence). Trimming took 0 bases from V and 4 from J, leaving 6 bases between them. This CDR3 reads CSARDPPYGYTF. CDR3 sequence (DNA): TGCAGTGCTAGAGACCCCCCCTATGGCTACACCTTC.

V is TRBV30 and J is TRBJ1-2, with 7 bases fitting TRBD1. The germline V gene encodes CDR1 GTSNPN and CDR2 SVGIG (reference sequence). The CDR3 runs 13 residues. The V segment lost 5 bases and the J segment 2 bases; nucleotides outside the gene matches: 5. CDR3 coding DNA: TGTGCCTGGTCTTTGACAGGGAACTATGGCTACACCTTC. Its protein product is CAWSLTGNYGYTF.

J is TRBJ2-1 and V is TRBV5-4; D ambiguous. Germline V gene sequence: CDR1 SGHNT, CDR2 YYREEE (reference sequence). Trimming took 3 bases from V and 4 from J, leaving 11 bases between them. The CDR3 covers 14 residues. CDR3 coding DNA: TGTGCCAGCAGCTCCGAGACTGGGTACAATGAGCAGTTCTTC. Its protein product is CASSSETGYNEQFF.

This clonotype has just one count. The chain carries TRBV7-9 and TRBJ2-7; TRBD1 is a possible D gene (6 bases). There are 13 residues in the CDR3. CDR1 and CDR2 from the germline V gene are SEHNR and FQNEAQ (reference sequence). Trimming left V 6 bases short and J 6 bases short, with 15 bases between. CDR3 sequence (DNA): TGTGCCAGCAGTACCAGACAGGACGGCGAGCAGTACTTC. Its protein is CASSTRQDGEQYF.

The V call is TRBV7-9, the J call TRBJ2-1; possibly TRBD2 for D (6 bases). The ends were cut back, 3 bases at V and 7 bases at J, with 10 bases in the middle. The germline CDR1 and CDR2 sequences are SEHNR and FQNEAQ (reference sequence). The CDR3 contains 13 residues. The CDR3: CASSFGLLNEQFF. The DNA for the CDR3 is TGTGCCAGCAGCTTCGGACTACTGAATGAGCAGTTCTTC.

This chain uses TRBV12-3 or TRBV12-4 with TRBJ2-1, with 9 bases that match TRBD2. This CDR3 has 15 amino acids. The J segment lost 7 bases and the V segment lost 2 bases, leaving 6 bases of the junction unmatched. The CDR3, as DNA: TGTGCCAGCAGTTTATGGGTAGCGGGGGAAAATGAGCAGTTCTTC. It encodes CASSLWVAGENEQFF.

The chain couples TRBV7-9 to TRBJ2-7, with TRBD2 identical over 10 bases. The CDR3 has 17 amino acids. CDR1 is SEHNR, CDR2 FQNEAQ, per germline (reference sequence). Unmatched junction bases numbered 11, after V lost 3 bases and J lost 3 bases. The CDR3 region is CASSFSLAGAYFYEQYF. In nucleotides, the CDR3 is TGTGCCAGCAGCTTTTCGCTAGCGGGAGCGTATTTCTACGAGCAGTACTTC.

The chain combines TRBV27 with TRBJ2-2; D may correspond to TRBD1 or TRBD2 (5 bases each). With 8 bases removed from V and 9 bases from J, the gap between germline ends came to 19 bases. The CDR3 runs 14 residues. Per the germline V gene, CDR1 is MNHEY and CDR2 is SMNVEV (reference sequence). CDR3 DNA: TGTGCCAGCGGGCCGGGACGGGTTTTTAGGGAGCTGTTTTTT. Protein: CASGPGRVFRELFF.